This TCR beta chain was identified during a study of blood T cells in healthy people across ages. Primers used in a second PCR of about 6 to 11 cycles were a sample-barcoded 5' primer and a J-beta primer mix. All cDNA molecules were each tagged by a template-switch adaptor with 12 random nucleotides. In TCRdb, the 5' RACE reads were re-called with MiXCR into one record per CDR3 protein. The sample has about 1,400,000 distinct CDR3 sequences, around two fifths seen once. V trimming: 7 bases; J trimming: 6 bases; junction bases outside the gene matches: 21. Germline CDR1 and CDR2: MGHRA and YSYEKL. The CDR3 is made up of 18 amino acids. The study's findings and limits: Since the PBMCs were unsorted, naive and antigen-experienced cells could not be conclusively compared.

Regarding this clonotype: Antigen specificity is unknown.

PBMCs, at least 7 million per sample, were isolated. The chain recombines TRBV4-1 with TRBJ2-1; 7 bases are shared with TRBD2. Input material: blood. This sequence originates from a woman under 30 in good health. CDR3 in DNA: TGCGCCAGCATCCTAAGAAGTCCTGCGGGAGTTGGCCTCAATGAGCAGTTCTTC. This translates into CASILRSPAGVGLNEQFF.